This T cell receptor (beta chain) was sequenced in a study of vaccination and CD4 T cells after COVID-19. Across the study: The stimulating agents, overlapping spike peptides, came from SARS-CoV-2, HCoV-NL63, HCoV-OC43 and HCoV-229E. Findings and limits, study-wide: SARS-CoV-2-reactive clonotype medians increased from about 22 to 38, not significantly.

Documented treatment: approximately 9-day PBMC culture with coronavirus spike peptide pools or control peptides (ViraFEST assay). Positive PCR tests came between March and December 2020, ahead of the US Alpha, Beta and Delta variants. Following culture for more than eight days, CD4+ T cells were isolated by negative selection. Regarding this clonotype: Its antigen is unknown.

An Oncomine TCR Beta short-read assay was used to sequence the DNA from cultured CD4+ T cells. Each CDR3 protein is one row after TCRdb ran MiXCR on the PCR reads. This sample has 12,000 to 15,000 distinct CDR3 sequences, with about 25% found just once. The CDR3 sequence is 15 residues long. Deletions cut 1 base from V and 1 base from J, with 11 bases between. Per the germline V gene, CDR1 is SGHRS and CDR2 is YFSETQ. Sequenced: CD4+ T cells from blood, cultured in vitro. The clonotype comes from a human donor who had recovered from COVID-19. J is TRBJ1-1 and V is TRBV5-1; possible D gene TRBD1, 6 bases. Here the CDR3 reads CASSLYDRRNTEAFF. The CDR3 DNA reads as TGCGCCAGCAGCTTGTACGACAGGCGGAACACTGAAGCTTTCTTT.